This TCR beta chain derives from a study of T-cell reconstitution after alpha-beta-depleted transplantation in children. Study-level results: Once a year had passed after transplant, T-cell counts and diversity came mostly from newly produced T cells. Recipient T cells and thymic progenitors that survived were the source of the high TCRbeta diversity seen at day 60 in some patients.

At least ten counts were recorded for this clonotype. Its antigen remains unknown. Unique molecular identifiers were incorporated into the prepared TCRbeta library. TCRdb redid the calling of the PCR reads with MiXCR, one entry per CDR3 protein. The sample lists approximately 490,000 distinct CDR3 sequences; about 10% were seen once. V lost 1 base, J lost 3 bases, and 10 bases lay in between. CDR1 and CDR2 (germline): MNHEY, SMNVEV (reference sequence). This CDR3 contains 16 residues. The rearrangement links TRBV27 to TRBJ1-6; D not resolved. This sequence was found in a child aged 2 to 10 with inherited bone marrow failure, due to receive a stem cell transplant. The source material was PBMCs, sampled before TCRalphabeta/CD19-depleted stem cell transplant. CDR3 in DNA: TGTGCCAGCAGTTTATTGGTGGACCTCTATAATTCACCCCTCCACTTT. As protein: CASSLLVDLYNSPLHF.